This is a list of T cell receptor beta chains from one sample in a study of cytomegalovirus exposure and HLA in healthy donors. The repertoire was sequenced with immunoSEQ multiplex PCR; TCRdb's copy has only in-frame clones and lacks some. The sample contains around 150,000 clones, approximately 80% of which appear only once. The specimen was PBMCs. These receptors came from a male donor in good health and CMV-seropositive. Each CDR3 is given with its conserved first and last residue. A D gene is named only where the DNA matches it firmly. A clone size is listed for some rows: how often the clone was seen (once, few, many), or a class if it is expanded.

>TRBV4-2|-|TRBJ2-7|-
TGTGCCAGCAGCCAAGATGGCGGGGGCGGGAGCGGTTACGAGCAGTACTTC
CASSQDGGGGSGYEQYF
>TRBV6-4|-|TRBJ1-2|-
TGTGCCAGCAGTGAATCCTCAGGGGTCTATGGCTACACCTTC
CASSESSGVYGYTF
>TRBV2|-|TRBJ1-2|-
TGTGCCAGCAGTGAAACACAGTATGGCTACACCTTC
CASSETQYGYTF
>TRBV16|-|TRBJ2-5|-
TGTGCCAGCAGCCAATCAATAGAGCAGTACTTC
CASSQSIEQYF
>TRBV27|-|TRBJ2-7|-
TGTGCCAGCAGTTTAGCACAGAGCTACGAGCAGTACTTC
CASSLAQSYEQYF
>TRBV9|TRBD2|TRBJ2-5|once
TGTGCCAGCAGCGTAGTGGGGGGGGAGACCCAGTACTTC
CASSVVGGETQYF
>TRBV27|-|TRBJ2-7|-
TGTGCCAGCAGTTTCCAGGGAAATCAGGACGAGCAGTACTTC
CASSFQGNQDEQYF
>TRBV9|-|TRBJ2-5|-
TGTGCCAGCAGCGTAGCGAGCGTCGGGTCTGAGACCCAGTACTTC
CASSVASVGSETQYF
>TRBV27|TRBD1|TRBJ1-2|once
TGTGCCAGCAGTAGACAGGGCCTAGGCTACACCTTC
CASSRQGLGYTF
>TRBV28|TRBD1|TRBJ1-2|-
TGTGCCACAGAGACAGGGCCCTTAAATCGACAAGAAGGGTATGGCTACACCTTC
CATETGPLNRQEGYGYTF
>TRBV27|-|TRBJ2-2|-
TGTGCCAGCAGTCGCGAGAACAGGGCCGGGGAGCTGTTTTTT
CASSRENRAGELFF
>TRBV7-2|-|TRBJ2-2|-
TGTGCCAGCAGCCTCCGGGTGAACACCGGGGAGCTGTTTTTT
CASSLRVNTGELFF
>TRBV5-1|TRBD2|TRBJ2-3|-
TGCGCCAGCAGCTTGGCCCAACGGGGGGGCACAGATACGCAGTATTTT
CASSLAQRGGTDTQYF
>TRBV4-3|TRBD1|TRBJ2-6|-
TGCGCCAGCAGCCGACTCAGTACAGGGGCCAACGGCCTGACTTTC
CASSRLSTGANGLTF
>TRBV27|-|TRBJ1-1|once
TGTGCCAGCAGTTTAGGCGGCGTTGGCACTGAAGCTTTCTTT
CASSLGGVGTEAFF
>TRBV5-4|TRBD1|TRBJ1-6|few
TGTGCCAGCAGCCGCCCTGGACAGGGGGTTTCACCCCTCCACTTT
CASSRPGQGVSPLHF
>TRBV6-5|-|TRBJ2-3|-
TGTGCCAGCAGTTACTCAGGGGCAGGGCTGGGAGATACGCAGTATTTT
CASSYSGAGLGDTQYF
>TRBV7-8|-|TRBJ1-2|-
TGTGCCAGCAGCTCACAGAGTAACTATGGCTACACCTTC
CASSSQSNYGYTF
>TRBV28|TRBD2|TRBJ2-6|-
TGTGCCAGCAGTTTCACAAATGGCGGGAGGGCGTCTGGGGCCAACGGCCTGACTTTC
CASSFTNGGRASGANGLTF
>TRBV4-3|-|TRBJ1-2|-
TGCGCCAGCAGCCAAGGAGTCTCGGGAGAGGACTATGGCTACACCTTC
CASSQGVSGEDYGYTF
>TRBV6-5|-|TRBJ2-3|once
TGTGCCAGCAGTTATCGGGGAGTCACAGATACGCAGTATTTT
CASSYRGVTDTQYF
>TRBV18|TRBD1|TRBJ2-5|-
TGTGCCAGCTCACCGGGACAGGGGGGAGAGACCCAGTACTTC
CASSPGQGGETQYF
>TRBV9|TRBD2|TRBJ2-1|-
TGTGCCAGCAGAGGGAGCGGGAGGAATGAGCAGTTCTTC
CASRGSGRNEQFF
>TRBV7-2|-|TRBJ2-7|-
TGTGCCAGCAGCTTGGGTTCGGGAGTGGCCTACGAGCAGTACTTC
CASSLGSGVAYEQYF
>TRBV28|TRBD1|TRBJ2-5|-
TGTGCCAGCAGTTTATTGGGACAGGGTCAAGAGACCCAGTACTTC
CASSLLGQGQETQYF
>TRBV7-9|TRBD1|TRBJ2-2|-
TGTGCCGGACAGGGCCTGCTAAACACCGGGGAGCTGTTTTTT
CAGQGLLNTGELFF
>TRBV19|TRBD1|TRBJ2-2|-
TGTGCCAGTAGCCTAGGGGGCGCCGAGGGATCCGGGGAGCTGTTTTTT
CASSLGGAEGSGELFF
>TRBV5-4|-|TRBJ2-1|-
TGTGCCAAAGGCAGGGGTGGGTTCAATGAGCAGTTCTTC
CAKGRGGFNEQFF
>TRBV6-5|-|TRBJ2-1|-
TGTGCCAGCAGTTACTCAGCCCAGGGGTCCTACAATGAGCAGTTCTTC
CASSYSAQGSYNEQFF
>TRBV2|-|TRBJ2-7|-
TGTGCCAGCATCGTTGGGACTGGCCCTGCCGAGCAGTACTTC
CASIVGTGPAEQYF
>TRBV5-1|TRBD1|TRBJ2-1|-
TGCGCCAGCAGCTCACAGGGGAGCTCCTACAATGAGCAGTTCTTC
CASSSQGSSYNEQFF
>TRBV30|-|TRBJ1-2|-
TGTGCCTGGAGTGTAGGGGTCGGCTACACCTTC
CAWSVGVGYTF
>TRBV4-3|TRBD2|TRBJ2-7|few
TGCGCCAGCAGCCGGCGGGTAGCGGGAGGGCCGGGCGAGCAGTACTTC
CASSRRVAGGPGEQYF
>TRBV19|TRBD1|TRBJ2-2|-
TGTGCCAGTACCACGGGACAGGGGGCCACCGGGGAGCTGTTTTTT
CASTTGQGATGELFF
>TRBV30|TRBD2|TRBJ2-1|few
TGTGCCTCCGGGGCGGGGGGTGACTACAATGAGCAGTTCTTC
CASGAGGDYNEQFF